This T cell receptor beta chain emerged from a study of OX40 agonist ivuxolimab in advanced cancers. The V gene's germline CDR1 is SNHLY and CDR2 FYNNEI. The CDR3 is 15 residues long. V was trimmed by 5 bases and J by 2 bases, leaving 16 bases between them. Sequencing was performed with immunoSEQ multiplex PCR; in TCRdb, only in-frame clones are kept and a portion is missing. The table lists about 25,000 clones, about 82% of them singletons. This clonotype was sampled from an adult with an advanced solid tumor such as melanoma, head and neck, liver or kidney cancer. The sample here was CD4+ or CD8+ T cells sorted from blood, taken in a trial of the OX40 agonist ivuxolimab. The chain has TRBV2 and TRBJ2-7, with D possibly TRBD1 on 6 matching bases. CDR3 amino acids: CASSNLGTTTYEQYF. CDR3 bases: TGTGCCAGCAGTAACCTCGGGACAACCACCTACGAGCAGTACTTC. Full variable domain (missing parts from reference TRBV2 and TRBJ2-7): EPEVTQTPSHQVTQMGQEVILRCVPISNHLYFYWYRQILGQKVEFLVSFYNNEISEKSEIFDDQFSVERPDGSNFTLKIRSTKLEDSAMYFCASSNLGTTTYEQYFGPGTRLTVT.